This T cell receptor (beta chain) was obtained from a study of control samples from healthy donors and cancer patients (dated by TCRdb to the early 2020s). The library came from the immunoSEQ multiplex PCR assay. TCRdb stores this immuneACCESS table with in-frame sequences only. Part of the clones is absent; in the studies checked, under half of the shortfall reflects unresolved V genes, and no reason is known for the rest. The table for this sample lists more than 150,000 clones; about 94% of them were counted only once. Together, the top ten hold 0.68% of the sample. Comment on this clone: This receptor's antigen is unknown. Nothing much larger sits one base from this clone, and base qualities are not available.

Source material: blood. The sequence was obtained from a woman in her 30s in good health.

The DNA is as follows: TGTGCCACCCGTAGTTTCGACTATGGCTACACCTTC. Translated, this is CATRSFDYGYTF. The V gene is TRBV6-5 and the J gene is TRBJ1-2; too little of a D gene remains to name it. In the germline V gene, CDR1 corresponds to MNHEY and CDR2 to SVGAGI. V loses 10 bases of germline sequence and J loses 3 bases, and the interval between the two ends is 12 bases. Counted from cysteine to phenylalanine, this CDR3 has 12 amino acids. Kept here is only the CDR3 DNA, which spans 36 bases and is read in frame from base 1.